The source of this TCR beta chain is a study of blood T cell repertoires in COVID-19. On the study more broadly: Material from acute and convalescent COVID-19 was sourced from the United States, Italy and Spain. T cells, B-cell-depleted T cells, or PBMCs supplied cDNA or gDNA.

Germline V gene lookup returns CDR1 MNHEY and CDR2 SMNVEV (reference sequence). This CDR3 is built from 16 residues. V lost 8 bases and J lost 6; bases outside the gene matches: 17. Original data processing: Estimated nucleated cell counts came from reference gene primer amplification. Data came from immunoSEQ multiplex PCR; TCRdb stores just in-frame clones and leaves some out. V, J and clone size are those of that table, while D and trimming were read from the DNA. The sample has roughly 260,000 clones, 80% to 90% seen once. The J gene is TRBJ2-7, the V gene TRBV27, with TRBD1 matching over 9 bases. The TCR originated in a woman in her seventies with acute or convalescent COVID-19. The sample comprised peripheral blood. The CDR3 here is CASRPIMWTGAFEQYF. The DNA for the CDR3 is TGTGCCAGCCGTCCTATAATGTGGACAGGGGCGTTCGAGCAGTACTTC.